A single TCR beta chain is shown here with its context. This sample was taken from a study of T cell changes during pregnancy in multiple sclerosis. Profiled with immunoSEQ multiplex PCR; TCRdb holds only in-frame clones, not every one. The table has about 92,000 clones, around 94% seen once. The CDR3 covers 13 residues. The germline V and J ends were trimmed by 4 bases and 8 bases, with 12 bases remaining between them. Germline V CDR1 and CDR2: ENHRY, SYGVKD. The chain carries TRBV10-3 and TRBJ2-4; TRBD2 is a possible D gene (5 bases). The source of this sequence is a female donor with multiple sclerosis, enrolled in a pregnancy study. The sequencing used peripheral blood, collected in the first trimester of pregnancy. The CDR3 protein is CAISGVRADIQYF. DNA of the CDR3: TGTGCCATCAGTGGGGTACGAGCGGACATTCAGTACTTC.